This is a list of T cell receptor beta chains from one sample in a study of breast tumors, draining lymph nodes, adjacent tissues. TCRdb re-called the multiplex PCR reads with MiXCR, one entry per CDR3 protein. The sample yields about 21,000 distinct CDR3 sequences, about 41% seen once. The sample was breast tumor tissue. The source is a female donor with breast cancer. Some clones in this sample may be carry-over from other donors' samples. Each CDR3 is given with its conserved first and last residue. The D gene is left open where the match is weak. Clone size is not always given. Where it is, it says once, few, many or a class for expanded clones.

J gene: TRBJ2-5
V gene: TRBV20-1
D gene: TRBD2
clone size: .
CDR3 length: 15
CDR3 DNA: TGCAGTGCTAGTCTCCAGCGGGAGAGGGGAGAGACCCAGTACTTC
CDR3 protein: CSASLQRERGETQYF

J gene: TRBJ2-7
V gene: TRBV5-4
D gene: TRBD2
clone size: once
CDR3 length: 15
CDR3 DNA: TGTGCCAGCAGCTTAGGGACTAGCGGGCCCTCCGAGCAGTACTTC
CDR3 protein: CASSLGTSGPSEQYF

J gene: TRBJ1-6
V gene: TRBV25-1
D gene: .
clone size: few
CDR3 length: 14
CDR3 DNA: TGTGCCAGCAGACACGGGGACCATAATTCACCCCTCCACTTT
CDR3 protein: CASRHGDHNSPLHF

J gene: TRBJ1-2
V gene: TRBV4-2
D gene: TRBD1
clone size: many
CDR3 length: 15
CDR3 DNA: TGTGCCAGCAGCCAACCCGGACAGGGCAAAGCAGGCTACACCTTC
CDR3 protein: CASSQPGQGKAGYTF

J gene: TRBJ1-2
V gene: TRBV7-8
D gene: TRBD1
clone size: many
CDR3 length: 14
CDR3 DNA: TGTGCCAGCAGCTTGGCGACAGGGAGAAATGGCTACACCTTC
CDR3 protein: CASSLATGRNGYTF

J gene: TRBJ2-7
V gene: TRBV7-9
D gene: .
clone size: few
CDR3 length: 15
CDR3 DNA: TGTGCCAGCAGCCTCCAAGGACAGTTTTATGGCGAGCAGTACTTC
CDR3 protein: CASSLQGQFYGEQYF

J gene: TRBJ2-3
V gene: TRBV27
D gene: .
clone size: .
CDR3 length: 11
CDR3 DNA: TGTGCCAGCATGAGCACAGATACGCAGTATTTT
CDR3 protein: CASMSTDTQYF

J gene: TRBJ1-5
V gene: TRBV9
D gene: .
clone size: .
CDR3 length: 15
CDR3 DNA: TGTGCCAGCAGCGTAGGGGGGAATAGCAATCAGCCCCAGCATTTT
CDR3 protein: CASSVGGNSNQPQHF

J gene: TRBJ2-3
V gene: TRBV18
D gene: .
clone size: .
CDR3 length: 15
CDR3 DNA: TGTGCCAGCTCCCCTGAGGTGTCTAGCACAGATACGCAGTATTTT
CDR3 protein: CASSPEVSSTDTQYF

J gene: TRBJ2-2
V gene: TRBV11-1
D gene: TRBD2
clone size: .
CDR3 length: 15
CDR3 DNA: TGTGCCAGCAGCTTGACTAGCGGGAGCACCGGGGAGCTGTTTTTT
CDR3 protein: CASSLTSGSTGELFF